This T cell receptor beta chain was sequenced for a study of OX40 agonist ivuxolimab in advanced cancers. About the research overall: The patients received agonistic anti-OX40 (CD134) antibody ivuxolimab. Across the patients, intravenous ivuxolimab was delivered every 2 weeks at 0.01 to 10 mg/kg. Of mixed ages from 23 to 79 and averaging about 56 years, the group was approximately 84% male.

Study outcomes and limitations: CD4+ and CD8+ blood T cells expanded clonally by week 6 at 0.1 to 3.0 mg/kg.

A note on this clone: Its antigen is unidentified.

The CDR3 runs to 18 residues. With V trimmed by 1 base and J by 4 bases, 12 bases remained unmatched. Germline-derived CDR1 and CDR2 are SGHVS and FQNEAQ. Profiling relied on immunoSEQ multiplex PCR, and the TCRdb table lists in-frame clones only, not all of them. The profile shows approximately 58,000 clones, about 85% of them singletons. This rearrangement joins TRBV7-8 to TRBJ2-3; 9 nucleotides agree with TRBD2. The receptor comes from an adult with an advanced solid tumor such as melanoma, head and neck, liver or kidney cancer. Specimen: CD4+ or CD8+ T cells sorted from blood, collected in a trial of the OX40 agonist ivuxolimab. Here the CDR3 reads CASSLVEGSGSESDTQYF. The CDR3 nucleotides read TGTGCCAGCAGCTTAGTGGAAGGTAGCGGGAGCGAGTCAGATACGCAGTATTTT.